This T cell receptor beta chain derives from a study of T-cell reconstitution after alpha-beta-depleted transplantation in children. General study findings and limits: Some patients showed high day-60 TCRbeta diversity, which derived from surviving recipient T cells and thymic progenitors. Several hundred expanded graft clones reportedly supplied alpha-beta T cells about two months after transplant.

In this sample, this clonotype turned up many times. Antigen unknown. The CDR3 runs to 15 residues. The germline V gene has CDR1 DFQATT and CDR2 SNEGSKA (reference sequence). The V segment lost 3 bases and the J segment 7 bases; nucleotides outside the gene matches: 11. Unique molecular identifiers tagged the TCRbeta library. TCRdb analysed the PCR reads with MiXCR anew, one entry per CDR3 protein. The table records around 8,800 distinct CDR3 sequences, 17% of them present only once. V and J are TRBV20-1 and TRBJ2-1; the match to TRBD2 covers 8 bases. This TCR came from a girl under three years old who had a stem cell transplant for combined immunodeficiency, so the T cells may come from the graft donor. This specimen consisted of PBMCs, mostly from graft donor cells, obtained 60 days after TCRalphabeta/CD19-depleted stem cell transplant. CDR3 protein: CSASLGRAPWNEQFF. CDR3 sequence (DNA): TGCAGTGCTAGTCTCGGGAGGGCCCCTTGGAATGAGCAGTTCTTC.